This entry concerns a single TCR beta chain. It lacks a known antigen. No base quality information exists; no much larger clone differs at one position. These data belong to a study of long-term antiretroviral therapy in people with HIV (dated by TCRdb to between 2020 and 2023). Regarding the research as a whole: The earliest samples were collected approximately a decade before the 2015 WHO recommendation for immediate ART, a period when ART was typically delayed until CD4 counts fell. No cross-contamination during QIAcube processing turned up in test extractions that ran a monoclonal T-cell line alongside 30 to 40 polyclonal samples. A total of under 250 cryopreserved PBMC samples were contributed to the cohort by 30 adults with confirmed HIV infection, with samples collected serially over a mean of roughly six years (range 1-12). Whether ART initiation and durable HIV suppression were associated with changes in peripheral blood TRB repertoire composition and diversity was tested in a retrospective serial study. Of the 30 participants with HIV, some 12 were female.

Points the paper makes about the study in general: Inferences about post-ART repertoire changes were limited because no data were available on ART adherence, viral resistance or therapy changes. Compared with controls, HIV repertoires had narrower CDR3 length ranges, and the network structure pointed to an antigen-experienced repertoire that shifted only slightly toward naive after ART. The samples span the years 2004 to 2017, and the ART regimens used at that time may not be as effective as current regimens. Starting ART was linked to a significant rise in TRB diversity, yet even with long-term ART the diversity remained significantly lower than in transplant donor controls. At every time point, the repertoire was dominated by expanded TRB clones first identified before ART initiation, although this dominance fluctuated and, in many PLHIV, declined after ART. Because pre-ART samples had limited cell numbers, unsorted PBMC were profiled rather than sorted CD4+ and CD8+ T cells. Since PBMC availability was limited, sequencing covered only the TCR beta chain, with no alpha chain pairing.

To be included, a participant needed at least one PBMC sample from before ART initiation plus at least two post-ART samples. All participants with HIV were treated in the United States of America. Before DNA extraction, cryopreserved samples containing about 0.9-11 million PBMC were thawed and washed. At the time of the earliest PBMC sample, participants with HIV were aged between roughly 20 and 55 years. PBMC samples from each participant spanned 1-4 timepoints before ART initiation and 2-8 timepoints after ART initiation, with a median of 7 samples. Serial HIV viral load, CD4+ T-cell count, ART history and demographic data were obtained for every participant. A Qiagen kit on a QIAcube was used to extract genomic DNA from unsorted PBMC, with samples processed in batches of 12. The cysteine opens and the phenylalanine closes a CDR3 of 15 amino acids. CDR3 DNA is the only sequence kept; it has 45 bases, read in frame from the first base. CDR1 is given as SQVTM and CDR2 as ANQGSEA, both from the germline V gene. Trimming leaves V shorter by 0 bases and J shorter by 3 bases, with the junction holding 5 bases beyond the gene matches.

The immunoSEQ hsTCRB v3.0 assay was used at survey level resolution for TRB variable region sequencing. TRB sequencing targeted a depth of roughly 35,000-50,000 T-cell genomes per sample. Pooled TRB libraries were sequenced on an Illumina MiSeq with a v3 150-cycle kit. In the authors' own workflow: Repertoire analysis was performed in R inside a reproducible Nextflow workflow that covered QC, data transformation and analysis. LymphoSeq2, an R package for exploring AIRR-Seq data, was used to implement custom analyses. Four samples yielding fewer than 5000 total TRB sequences were excluded, leaving more than 150 analyzed HIV repertoires. Among the approximately 200 retained HIV repertoires, 55 to 60 were collected before ART initiation and roughly 130 after ART initiation. Repertoires were downsampled to 5000 TRB nucleotide sequences, and summary statistics were averaged over 100 downsampling iterations. TRB sequences were retained for analysis only if CDR3 regions of at least seven amino acids were present. A Shannon entropy-derived clonality score and the Gini coefficient were used to measure diversity. Repertoire networks linked the top 5000 CDR3 amino acid sequences whenever two sequences differed by an edit distance of one. For TRB CDR3 amino acid sequences, GLIPH2 was used to predict antigen specificity groups and MHC restriction. CDR3 amino acid sequences were matched against VDJdb and McPAS-TCR to flag known CMV, EBV, HIV or tissue antigen associations. Pre-ART, post-ART and control groups were compared with Wilcoxon signed-rank tests and Holm-Bonferroni correction. TCRdb retrieved this table from immuneACCESS and kept in-frame rearrangements only. Not all clones are present; in checked studies, unresolved V genes account for under half, and no reason is known for the remainder. The V and J calls and clone size come from that table; D and trimming were worked out from the DNA. A total of tens of thousands of clones appear in this sample, approximately 94% of them only once. Less than 3% of the sample is taken by the ten largest.

Sequenced here: unsorted PBMCs, sampled about 7.2 years after starting antiretroviral therapy. The sequence was collected from a man over 45 with HIV. Recombination joined TRBV29-1 with TRBJ2-7, with 10 middle bases fitting TRBD1. The CDR3 sequence is CSVEDGQGGFYEQYF. Read as DNA, the sequence is TGCAGCGTTGAAGATGGACAGGGGGGTTTCTACGAGCAGTACTTC.